The entry below describes one TCR beta chain. The data stem from a study of T cell changes during pregnancy in multiple sclerosis. Sequencing used immunoSEQ multiplex PCR; TCRdb keeps in-frame clones, though not all of them. This sample carries around 88,000 clones, 85% to 95% of them seen once, and the ten largest clones take over 2%. The CDR3 is made up of 15 amino acids. Trimming took 2 bases from V and 5 from J; bases not matched to a gene: 6. The germline V gene encodes CDR1 LNHNV and CDR2 YYDKDF (reference sequence). The chain couples TRBV15 to TRBJ1-5, with 7 nucleotides matching TRBD1. The specimen was peripheral blood, collected in the first trimester of pregnancy. The TCR originated in a female donor with multiple sclerosis, enrolled in a pregnancy study. CDR3 loop: CATSRTGEPYQPQHF. As DNA, the CDR3 is TGTGCCACCAGCAGAACAGGGGAACCGTATCAGCCCCAGCATTTT.